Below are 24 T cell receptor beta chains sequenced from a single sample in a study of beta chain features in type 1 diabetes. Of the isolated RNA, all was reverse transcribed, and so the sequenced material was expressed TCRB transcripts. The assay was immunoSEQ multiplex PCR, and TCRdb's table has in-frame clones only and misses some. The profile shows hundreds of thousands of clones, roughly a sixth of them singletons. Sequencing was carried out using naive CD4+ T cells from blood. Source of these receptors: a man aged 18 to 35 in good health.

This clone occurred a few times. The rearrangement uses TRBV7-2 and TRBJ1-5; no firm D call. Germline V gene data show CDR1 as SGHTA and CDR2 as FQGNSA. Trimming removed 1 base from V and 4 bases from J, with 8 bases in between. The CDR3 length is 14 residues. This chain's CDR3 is CASSLVWENQPQHF. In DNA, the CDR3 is TGTGCCAGCAGCTTAGTGTGGGAGAATCAGCCCCAGCATTTT.

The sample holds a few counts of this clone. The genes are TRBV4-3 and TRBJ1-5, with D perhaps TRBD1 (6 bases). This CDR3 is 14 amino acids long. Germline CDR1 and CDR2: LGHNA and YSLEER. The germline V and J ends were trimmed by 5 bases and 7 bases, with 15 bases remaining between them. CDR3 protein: CASSFGGAGQPQHF. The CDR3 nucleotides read TGCGCCAGCAGCTTCGGGGGCGCAGGCCAGCCCCAGCATTTT.

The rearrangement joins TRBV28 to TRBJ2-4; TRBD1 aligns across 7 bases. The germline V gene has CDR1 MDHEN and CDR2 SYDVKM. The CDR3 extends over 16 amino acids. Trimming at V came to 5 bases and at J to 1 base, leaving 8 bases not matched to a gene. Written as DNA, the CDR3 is TGTGCCAGCAGTATCGGACAGGATCTGGCCAAAAACATTCAGTACTTC. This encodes CASSIGQDLAKNIQYF.

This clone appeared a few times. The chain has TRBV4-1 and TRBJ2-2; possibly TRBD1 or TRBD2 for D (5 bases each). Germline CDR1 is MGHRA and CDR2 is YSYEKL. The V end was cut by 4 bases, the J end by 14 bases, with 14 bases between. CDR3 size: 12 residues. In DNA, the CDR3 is TGCGCCAGCAGCCTACCTATGGGGGTACTGTTTTTT. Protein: CASSLPMGVLFF.

Here the CDR3 DNA reads TGTGCCAGCAGCAGGACGGAATGGGGCTATGGCTACACCTTC. It translates to CASSRTEWGYGYTF. The genes are TRBV6-5 and TRBJ1-2, with D unresolved. Germline CDR1 and CDR2: MNHEY and SVGAGI. The CDR3 is 14 residues long. V was clipped by 6 bases and J by 4 bases, with 15 bases between them.

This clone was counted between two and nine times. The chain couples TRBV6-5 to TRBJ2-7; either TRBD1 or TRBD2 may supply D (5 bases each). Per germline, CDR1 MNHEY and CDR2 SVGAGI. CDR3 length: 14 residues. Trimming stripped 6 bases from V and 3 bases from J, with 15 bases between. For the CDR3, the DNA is TGTGCCAGCAGCCATCCCGGGACCTTCTACGAGCAGTACTTC. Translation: CASSHPGTFYEQYF.

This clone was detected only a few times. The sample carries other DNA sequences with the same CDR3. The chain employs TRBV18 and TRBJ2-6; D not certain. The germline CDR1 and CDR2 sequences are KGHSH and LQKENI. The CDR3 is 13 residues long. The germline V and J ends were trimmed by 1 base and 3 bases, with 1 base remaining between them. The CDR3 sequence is CASSPLGANVLTF. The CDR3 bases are TGTGCCAGCTCACCACTTGGGGCCAACGTCCTGACTTTC.

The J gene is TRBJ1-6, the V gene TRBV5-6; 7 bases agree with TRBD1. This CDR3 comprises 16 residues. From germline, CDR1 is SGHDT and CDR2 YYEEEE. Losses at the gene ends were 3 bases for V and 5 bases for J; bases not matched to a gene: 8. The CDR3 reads CASSSLGTADNSPLHF. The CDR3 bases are TGTGCCAGCAGCTCGCTTGGGACAGCAGATAATTCACCCCTCCACTTT.

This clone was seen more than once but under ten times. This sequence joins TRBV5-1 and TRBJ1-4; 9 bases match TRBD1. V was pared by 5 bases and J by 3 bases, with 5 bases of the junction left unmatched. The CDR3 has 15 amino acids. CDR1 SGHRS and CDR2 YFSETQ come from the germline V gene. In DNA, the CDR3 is TGCGCCAGCAGAGTCGGACAGGGGCCTAATGAAAAACTGTTTTTT. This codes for CASRVGQGPNEKLFF.

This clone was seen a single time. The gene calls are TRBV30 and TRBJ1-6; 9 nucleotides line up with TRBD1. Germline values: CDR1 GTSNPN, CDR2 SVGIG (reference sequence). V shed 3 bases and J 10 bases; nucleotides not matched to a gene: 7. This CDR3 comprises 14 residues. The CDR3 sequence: CAWRVGQGSSPLHF. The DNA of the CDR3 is TGTGCCTGGAGGGTGGGACAGGGAAGCTCACCCCTCCACTTT.

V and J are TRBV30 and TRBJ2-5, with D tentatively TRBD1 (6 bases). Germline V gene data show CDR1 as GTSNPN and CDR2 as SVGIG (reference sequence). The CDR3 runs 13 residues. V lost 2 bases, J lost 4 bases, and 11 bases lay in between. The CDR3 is CAWSPQGIETQYF. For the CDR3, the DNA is TGTGCCTGGAGTCCTCAGGGGATAGAGACCCAGTACTTC.

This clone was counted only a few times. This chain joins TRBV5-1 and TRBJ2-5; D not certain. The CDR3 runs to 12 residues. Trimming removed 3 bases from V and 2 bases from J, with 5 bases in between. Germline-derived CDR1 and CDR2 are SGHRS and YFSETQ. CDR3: CASSYLQETQYF. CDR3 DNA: TGCGCCAGCAGCTACCTACAAGAGACCCAGTACTTC.

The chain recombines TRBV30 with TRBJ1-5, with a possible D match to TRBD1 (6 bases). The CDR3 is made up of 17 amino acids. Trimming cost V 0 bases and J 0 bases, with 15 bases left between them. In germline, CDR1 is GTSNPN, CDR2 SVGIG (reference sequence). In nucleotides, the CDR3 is TGTGCCTGGAGTGTCGACCGGACAGCCACTAGCAATCAGCCCCAGCATTTT. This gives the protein CAWSVDRTATSNQPQHF.

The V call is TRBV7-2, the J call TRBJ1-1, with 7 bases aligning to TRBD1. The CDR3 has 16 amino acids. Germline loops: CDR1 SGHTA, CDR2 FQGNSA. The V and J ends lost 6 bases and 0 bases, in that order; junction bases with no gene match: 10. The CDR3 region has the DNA TGTGCCAGCAGGCCCGGGGGGACAGTCATGAACACTGAAGCTTTCTTT. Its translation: CASRPGGTVMNTEAFF.

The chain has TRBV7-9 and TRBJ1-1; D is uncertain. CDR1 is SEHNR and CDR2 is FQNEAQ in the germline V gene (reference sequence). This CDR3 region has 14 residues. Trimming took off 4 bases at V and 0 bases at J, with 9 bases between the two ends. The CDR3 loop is CASSSRTLNTEAFF. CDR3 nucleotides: TGTGCCAGCAGCTCAAGGACGCTGAACACTGAAGCTTTCTTT. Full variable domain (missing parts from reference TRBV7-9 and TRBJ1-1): DTGVSQNPRHKITKRGQNVTFRCDPISEHNRLYWYRQTLGQGPEFLTYFQNEAQLEKSRLLSDRFSAERPKGSFSTLEIQRTEQGDSAMYLCASSSRTLNTEAFFGQGTRLTVV.

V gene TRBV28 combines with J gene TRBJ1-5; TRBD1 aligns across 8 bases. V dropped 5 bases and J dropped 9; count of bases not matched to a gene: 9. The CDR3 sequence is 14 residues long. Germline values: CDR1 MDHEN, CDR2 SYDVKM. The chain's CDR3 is CASSLGQGLGPQHF. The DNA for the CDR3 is TGTGCCAGCAGTCTTGGACAGGGTTTAGGGCCCCAGCATTTT.

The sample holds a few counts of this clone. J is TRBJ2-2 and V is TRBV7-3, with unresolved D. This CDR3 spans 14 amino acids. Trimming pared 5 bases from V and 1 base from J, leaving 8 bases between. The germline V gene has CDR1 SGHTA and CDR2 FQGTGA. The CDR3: CASSLRRNTGELFF. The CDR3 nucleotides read TGTGCCAGCAGCCTCCGCAGGAACACCGGGGAGCTGTTTTTT.

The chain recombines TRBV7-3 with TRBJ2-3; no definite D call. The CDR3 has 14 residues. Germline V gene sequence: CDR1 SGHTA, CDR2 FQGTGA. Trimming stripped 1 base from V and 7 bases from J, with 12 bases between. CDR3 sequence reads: CASSLREDTNTQYF. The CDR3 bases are TGTGCCAGCAGCTTAAGGGAAGATACAAATACGCAGTATTTT. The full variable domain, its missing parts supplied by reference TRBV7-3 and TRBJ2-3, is GAGVSQTPSNKVTEKGKYVELRCDPISGHTALYWYRQSLGQGPEFLIYFQGTGAADDSGLPNDRFFAVRPEGSVSTLKIQRTERGDSAVYLCASSLREDTNTQYFGPGTRLTVL.

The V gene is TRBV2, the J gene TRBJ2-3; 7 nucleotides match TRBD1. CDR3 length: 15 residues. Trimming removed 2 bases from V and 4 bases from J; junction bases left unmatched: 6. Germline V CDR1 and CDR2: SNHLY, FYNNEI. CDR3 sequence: CASSETGVVSDTQYF. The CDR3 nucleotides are TGTGCCAGCAGTGAAACAGGGGTAGTTTCAGATACGCAGTATTTT. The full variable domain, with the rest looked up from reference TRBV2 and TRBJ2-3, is EPEVTQTPSHQVTQMGQEVILRCVPISNHLYFYWYRQILGQKVEFLVSFYNNEISEKSEIFDDQFSVERPDGSNFTLKIRSTKLEDSAMYFCASSETGVVSDTQYFGPGTRLTVL.

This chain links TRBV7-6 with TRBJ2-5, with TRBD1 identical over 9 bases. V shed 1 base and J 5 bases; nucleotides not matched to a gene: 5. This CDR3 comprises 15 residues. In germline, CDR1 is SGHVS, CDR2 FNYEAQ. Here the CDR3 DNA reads TGTGCCAGCAGCTTAGGACAGGGGGGATGGGAGACCCAGTACTTC. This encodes CASSLGQGGWETQYF.

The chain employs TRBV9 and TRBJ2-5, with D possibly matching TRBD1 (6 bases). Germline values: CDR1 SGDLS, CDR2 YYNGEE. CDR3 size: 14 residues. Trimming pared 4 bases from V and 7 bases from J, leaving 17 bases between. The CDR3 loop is CASSFRQDLMTQYF. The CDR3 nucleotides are TGTGCCAGCAGCTTCCGACAGGATCTTATGACCCAGTACTTC.

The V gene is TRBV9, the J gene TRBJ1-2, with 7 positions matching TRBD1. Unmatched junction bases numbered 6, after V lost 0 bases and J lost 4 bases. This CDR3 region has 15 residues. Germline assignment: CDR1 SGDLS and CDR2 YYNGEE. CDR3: CASSVGGGQVYGYTF. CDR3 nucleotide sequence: TGTGCCAGCAGCGTAGGGGGCGGACAGGTCTATGGCTACACCTTC.

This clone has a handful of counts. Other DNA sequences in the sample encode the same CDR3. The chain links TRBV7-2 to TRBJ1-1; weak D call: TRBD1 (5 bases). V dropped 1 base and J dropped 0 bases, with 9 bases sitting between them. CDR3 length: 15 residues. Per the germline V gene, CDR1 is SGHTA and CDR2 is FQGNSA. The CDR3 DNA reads TGTGCCAGCAGCTTAGTAGGGGTGCTGAACACTGAAGCTTTCTTT. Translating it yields CASSLVGVLNTEAFF.

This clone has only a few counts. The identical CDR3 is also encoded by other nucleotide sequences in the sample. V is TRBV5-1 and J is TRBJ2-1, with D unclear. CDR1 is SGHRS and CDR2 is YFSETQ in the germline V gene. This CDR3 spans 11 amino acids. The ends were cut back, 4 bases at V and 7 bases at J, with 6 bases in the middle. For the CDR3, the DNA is TGCGCCAGCAGCCTCTCGAATGAGCAGTTCTTC. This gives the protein CASSLSNEQFF.